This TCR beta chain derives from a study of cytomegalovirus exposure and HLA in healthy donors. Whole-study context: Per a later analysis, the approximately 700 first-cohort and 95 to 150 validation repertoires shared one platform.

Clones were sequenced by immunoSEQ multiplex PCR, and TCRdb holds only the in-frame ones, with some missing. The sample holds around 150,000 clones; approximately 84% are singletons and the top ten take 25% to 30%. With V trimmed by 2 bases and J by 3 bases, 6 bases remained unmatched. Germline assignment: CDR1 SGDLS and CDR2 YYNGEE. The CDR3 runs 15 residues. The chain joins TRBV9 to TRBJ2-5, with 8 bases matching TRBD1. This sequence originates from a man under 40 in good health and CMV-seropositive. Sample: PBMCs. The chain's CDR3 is CASSVRGQAKETQYF. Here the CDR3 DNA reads TGTGCCAGCAGCGTCCGGGGACAGGCAAAAGAGACCCAGTACTTC.